This T cell receptor (beta chain) was identified in a study of cytomegalovirus exposure and HLA in healthy donors. The CDR3 extends over 17 amino acids. The V segment lost 0 bases and the J segment 7 bases; nucleotides outside the gene matches: 7. The germline V gene encodes CDR1 LGHNA and CDR2 YNFKEQ. It was with 60 Vbeta and 13 Jbeta primers that the PCR ran. Some clones are missing from TCRdb's copy, which holds only in-frame ones; the method was immunoSEQ multiplex PCR. The sample records about 130,000 clones, 73% being singletons. The chain combines TRBV4-2 with TRBJ2-2; 11 bases line up with TRBD2. This receptor was taken from a woman in her thirties or forties in good health and CMV-seropositive. Specimen: PBMCs. The DNA of the CDR3 is TGTGCCAGCAGCCAAGATATGACTAGCGGGATGTTCGGGGAGCTGTTTTTT. Amino acid sequence: CASSQDMTSGMFGELFF.